This is a list of T cell receptor beta chains from one sample in a study of cytomegalovirus exposure and HLA in healthy donors. Sequencing was performed with immunoSEQ multiplex PCR; in TCRdb, only in-frame clones are kept and a portion is missing. The sample has 250,000 to 350,000 clones, around 86% seen once. The specimen was PBMCs. These TCRs come from a man aged 40-49 years in good health and CMV-seropositive. CDR3s include the opening cysteine and the closing phenylalanine or tryptophan. The D gene is left open where the match is weak. A clone size is listed for some rows: how often the clone was seen (once, few, many), or a class if it is expanded.

d_gene	v_gene	abundance	j_gene	CDR3aa	CDR3nt
.	TRBV21-1	.	TRBJ2-2	CASSNLKGQENTGELFF	TGTGCCAGCAGCAATCTAAAGGGACAGGAGAACACCGGGGAGCTGTTTTTT
.	TRBV18	.	TRBJ1-1	CASSPPGQANTEAFF	TGTGCCAGCTCACCGCCGGGACAAGCGAACACTGAAGCTTTCTTT
TRBD2	TRBV7-2	.	TRBJ2-7	CASSSGLGTYEQYF	TGTGCCAGCAGCTCCGGACTAGGTACCTACGAGCAGTACTTC
.	TRBV6-5	.	TRBJ2-7	CASSYEPLYEQYF	TGTGCCAGCAGTTACGAGCCCCTCTACGAGCAGTACTTC
.	TRBV28	.	TRBJ1-2	CASSLQGPNGYTF	TGTGCCAGCAGTTTACAGGGGCCCAATGGCTACACCTTC
.	TRBV2	.	TRBJ2-3	CASRLPEGLLADTQYF	TGTGCCAGCAGACTCCCGGAAGGGCTACTAGCAGATACGCAGTATTTT
.	TRBV21-1	.	TRBJ2-5	CASSKRYPQETQYF	TGTGCCAGCAGCAAGAGGTATCCCCAAGAGACCCAGTACTTC
TRBD2	TRBV19	.	TRBJ2-1	CASSTGLAANEQFF	TGTGCCAGTAGTACGGGACTAGCGGCTAATGAGCAGTTCTTC
.	TRBV5-6	.	TRBJ2-7	CASSLSTDRGLSGTYEQYF	TGTGCCAGCAGCTTGTCCACGGACAGGGGCCTTAGCGGGACCTACGAGCAGTACTTC
TRBD1	TRBV19	.	TRBJ1-2	CASSRDRGQTF	TGTGCCAGTAGTCGGGACAGGGGGCAAACCTTC
.	TRBV19	once	TRBJ1-5	CASTEPSGYSNQPQHF	TGTGCCAGTACCGAACCATCGGGGTACAGCAATCAGCCCCAGCATTTT
.	TRBV5-8	.	TRBJ2-7	CASSLGRAGGSLDEQYF	TGTGCCAGCAGCTTGGGTAGGGCCGGAGGGAGTCTCGACGAGCAGTACTTC
.	TRBV5-1	.	TRBJ2-7	CASSSQGSYEQYF	TGCGCCAGCAGCTCGCAGGGGTCCTACGAGCAGTACTTC
.	TRBV1	.	TRBJ2-1	CTSSQEGACCRRRLNEQFF	TGCACCAGCAGCCAAGAGGGGGCGTGTTGTAGGAGGCGCCTCAATGAGCAGTTCTTC
.	TRBV19	.	TRBJ2-7	CASSVTGGAYEQYF	TGTGCCAGTAGCGTTACAGGGGGGGCTTACGAGCAGTACTTC
TRBD1	TRBV15	once	TRBJ2-2	CATSRTKGTGSGELFF	TGTGCCACCAGCAGAACAAAGGGGACAGGGAGCGGGGAGCTGTTTTTT
.	TRBV2	.	TRBJ2-5	CASTLDSSIETQYF	TGTGCCAGCACCCTGGACAGCAGTATAGAGACCCAGTACTTC
.	TRBV7-9	.	TRBJ2-5	CASSSLGNQETQYF	TGTGCCAGCAGCTCCCTCGGGAACCAAGAGACCCAGTACTTC
TRBD2	TRBV2	.	TRBJ2-7	CASRPGLAGYEQYF	TGTGCCAGCCGCCCGGGACTAGCGGGCTACGAGCAGTACTTC
TRBD1	TRBV6-1	.	TRBJ1-2	CASGQGNLNYGYTF	TGTGCCAGTGGACAGGGAAACTTAAACTATGGCTACACCTTC
TRBD1	TRBV28	.	TRBJ2-5	CASSSTGTGGLETQYF	TGTGCCAGCAGCTCTACCGGGACAGGGGGCTTAGAGACCCAGTACTTC
.	TRBV27	.	TRBJ1-5	CASSTRRDIPQPQHF	TGTGCCAGCAGTACCCGGCGGGATATACCTCAGCCCCAGCATTTT
TRBD1	TRBV5-1	.	TRBJ2-3	CASSLGGGPRTDTQYF	TGCGCCAGCAGCTTGGGAGGGGGCCCCCGCACAGATACGCAGTATTTT
TRBD1	TRBV7-9	.	TRBJ2-1	CASSRDRLEQFF	TGTGCCAGCAGCAGGGACAGGCTCGAGCAGTTCTTC
TRBD1	TRBV4-3	.	TRBJ2-1	CASSQDQGERPYNEQFF	TGCGCCAGCAGCCAAGATCAGGGGGAACGTCCCTACAATGAGCAGTTCTTC
TRBD1	TRBV19	few	TRBJ1-5	CASSTPTGIVQPQHF	TGTGCCAGTAGTACCCCGACAGGGATCGTTCAGCCCCAGCATTTT
.	TRBV18	.	TRBJ2-1	CASCANDGYEQFF	TGTGCCAGCTGCGCAAATGACGGGTATGAGCAGTTCTTC
.	TRBV28	.	TRBJ2-7	CASSAPPGEQYF	TGTGCCAGCAGTGCCCCCCCCGGGGAGCAGTACTTC
TRBD1	TRBV27	once	TRBJ1-2	CASSLSRQGAGYTF	TGTGCCAGCAGTTTATCCCGGCAGGGGGCTGGCTACACCTTC
.	TRBV28	.	TRBJ1-3	CASSKTTVSGNTIYF	TGTGCCAGCAGTAAGACTACAGTTAGTGGAAACACCATATATTTT
TRBD1	TRBV7-3	.	TRBJ2-1	CASSHGQGARDEQFF	TGTGCCAGCAGCCACGGACAGGGGGCACGGGATGAGCAGTTCTTC
.	TRBV5-1	.	TRBJ2-7	CASSFGSRAGFSYEQYF	TGCGCCAGCAGCTTCGGGTCGAGGGCAGGATTCTCCTACGAGCAGTACTTC
.	TRBV28	.	TRBJ2-7	CASSDSREQYF	TGTGCCAGCAGCGATTCGCGGGAGCAGTACTTC
TRBD1	TRBV6-6	.	TRBJ1-5	CASRRTGTSNQPQHF	TGTGCCAGCAGACGGACAGGGACTAGCAATCAGCCCCAGCATTTT
TRBD2	TRBV27	.	TRBJ2-7	CASSWTGGTGEQYF	TGTGCCAGCAGTTGGACGGGGGGAACGGGGGAGCAGTACTTC
.	TRBV2	.	TRBJ2-7	CASSEEGHRPREQYF	TGTGCCAGCAGTGAAGAAGGGCACAGGCCACGGGAGCAGTACTTC
TRBD2	TRBV29-1	.	TRBJ2-5	CSVEGGQETQYF	TGCAGCGTTGAGGGGGGGCAAGAGACCCAGTACTTC
TRBD1	TRBV10-3	.	TRBJ2-2	CAITRTGAGELFF	TGTGCCATCACCCGGACAGGGGCCGGGGAGCTGTTTTTT
TRBD1	TRBV28	once	TRBJ1-1	CASSPIPGTENTEAFF	TGTGCCAGCAGCCCGATCCCCGGGACAGAGAACACTGAAGCTTTCTTT
TRBD1	TRBV28	.	TRBJ2-5	CASSFLSGTGVWTQYF	TGTGCCAGCAGTTTTCTCTCCGGGACAGGGGTATGGACCCAGTACTTC
.	TRBV7-3	.	TRBJ2-7	CASSGGSGEQYF	TGTGCCAGCTCTGGAGGGTCCGGCGAGCAGTACTTC
TRBD1	TRBV2	.	TRBJ1-5	CASSRDRAGNQPQHF	TGTGCCAGCAGCAGGGACAGGGCTGGCAATCAGCCCCAGCATTTT
TRBD2	TRBV10-1	.	TRBJ2-7	CASSSGLAVSYEQYF	TGCGCCAGCAGTAGCGGACTAGCGGTCTCCTACGAGCAGTACTTC
TRBD1	TRBV5-6	.	TRBJ1-2	CASSIDREYGYTF	TGTGCCAGCAGCATCGACAGGGAATATGGCTACACCTTC
.	TRBV20-1	.	TRBJ2-7	CSARLYEQYF	TGCAGTGCTAGACTCTACGAGCAGTACTTC
TRBD1	TRBV11-2	once	TRBJ2-4	CASSSHGQGNIQYF	TGTGCCAGCAGCTCCCATGGACAGGGGAACATTCAGTACTTC